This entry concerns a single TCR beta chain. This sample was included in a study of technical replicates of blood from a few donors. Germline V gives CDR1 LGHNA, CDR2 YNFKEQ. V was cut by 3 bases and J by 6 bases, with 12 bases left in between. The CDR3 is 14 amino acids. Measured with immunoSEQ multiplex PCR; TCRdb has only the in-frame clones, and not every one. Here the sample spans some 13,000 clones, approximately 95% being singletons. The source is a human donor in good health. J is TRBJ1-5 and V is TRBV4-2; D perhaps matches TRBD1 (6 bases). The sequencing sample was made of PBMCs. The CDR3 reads CASSQGGGGQPQHF. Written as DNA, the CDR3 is TGTGCCAGCAGCCAGGGGGGGGGCGGTCAGCCCCAGCATTTT.